The 15 T cell receptor beta chains reported below all come from one sample, sequenced in a study of cytotoxic CD8 clonotypes in ibrutinib-treated CLL. The data were produced by immunoSEQ multiplex PCR, yet TCRdb's version contains in-frame clones alone and is incomplete. The data show approximately 280,000 clones, approximately 76% seen once. The specimen comprised PBMCs, sampled at disease progression, from a patient treated with ibrutinib. These TCRs come from a human donor with chronic lymphocytic leukemia.

The rearrangement joins TRBV11-2 to TRBJ2-5, with TRBD1 matching over 10 bases. With V trimmed by 0 bases and J by 0 bases, 10 bases remained unmatched. In germline, CDR1 is SGHAT, CDR2 FQNNGV. The CDR3 extends over 19 amino acids. This chain's CDR3 is CASSLEGTGARLYQETQYF. The CDR3 DNA follows: TGTGCCAGCAGCTTAGAGGGGACAGGGGCGAGATTATACCAAGAGACCCAGTACTTC.

J is TRBJ2-4 and V is TRBV19; either TRBD1 or TRBD2 may supply D (5 bases each). V was cut by 6 bases and J by 11 bases, with 23 bases left in between. This CDR3 contains 15 residues. Germline assignment: CDR1 LNHDA and CDR2 SQIVND (reference sequence). The CDR3 spells CASRYGSGRDRLQYF. CDR3 coding DNA: TGTGCCAGTAGGTACGGTTCGGGCAGGGACCGACTTCAGTACTTC.

This clone was observed a single time. V gene TRBV5-6 combines with J gene TRBJ2-6; D not resolved. Germline V gene sequence: CDR1 SGHDT, CDR2 YYEEEE. V lost 0 bases and J lost 0, with 4 bases in between. This CDR3 has 15 amino acids. DNA of the CDR3: TGTGCCAGCAGCTTGGCAGCCTCTGGGGCCAACGTCCTGACTTTC. This encodes CASSLAASGANVLTF. Full variable domain (outside the CDR3, taken from reference TRBV5-6 and TRBJ2-6): DAGVTQSPTHLIKTRGQQVTLRCSPKSGHDTVSWYQQALGQGPQFIFQYYEEEERQRGNFPDRFSGHQFPNYSSELNVNALLLGDSALYLCASSLAASGANVLTFGAGSRLTVL.

V is TRBV7-3 and J is TRBJ2-1; D ambiguous. The CDR3 consists of 12 residues. Per the germline V gene, CDR1 is SGHTA and CDR2 is FQGTGA. The V gene lost 5 bases and the J gene lost 3 bases, with 5 bases spanning the gap. DNA of the CDR3: TGTGCCAGCAGCCCGAGCTACAATGAGCAGTTCTTC. Amino acid sequence: CASSPSYNEQFF.

The genes are TRBV7-2 and TRBJ2-1, with 11 bases matching TRBD2. The CDR3 covers 17 residues. J was trimmed by 1 base and V by 5 bases; bases with no gene match: 7. Germline V gene data show CDR1 as SGHTA and CDR2 as FQGNSA. The CDR3 loop is CASSPWTSGLSYNEQFF. The CDR3 coding sequence is TGTGCCAGCAGCCCTTGGACTAGCGGGTTGTCCTACAATGAGCAGTTCTTC. Full variable domain (outside the CDR3, taken from reference TRBV7-2 and TRBJ2-1): GAGVSQSPSNKVTEKGKDVELRCDPISGHTALYWYRQSLGQGLEFLIYFQGNSAPDKSGLPSDRFSAERTGGSVSTLTIQRTQQEDSAVYLCASSPWTSGLSYNEQFFGPGTRLTVL.

The CDR3 bases are TGTGCCAGCAGCCCACCGGGAAAGCAAGCTGAGCAGTACTTC. Protein product: CASSPPGKQAEQYF. The chain employs TRBV7-2 and TRBJ2-7; D might be TRBD2 (5 bases). Germline loops: CDR1 SGHTA, CDR2 FQGNSA. This CDR3 spans 14 amino acids. Trimming cost V 5 bases and J 7 bases, with 18 bases left between them. Filled out from reference TRBV7-2 and TRBJ2-7, the complete variable domain reads GAGVSQSPSNKVTEKGKDVELRCDPISGHTALYWYRQSLGQGLEFLIYFQGNSAPDKSGLPSDRFSAERTGGSVSTLTIQRTQQEDSAVYLCASSPPGKQAEQYFGPGTRLTVT.

Concerning this clone itself: The same CDR3 can be traced to other DNA sequences in this sample. The V call is TRBV29-1, the J call TRBJ2-3; D is ambiguous. Deletions cut 5 bases from V and 4 bases from J, with 4 bases between. The CDR3 totals 10 residues. CDR1 is SQVTM and CDR2 is ANQGSEA in the germline V gene. CDR3 sequence reads: CSVRADTQYF. In DNA form, the CDR3 reads TGCAGCGTTAGGGCAGATACGCAGTATTTT.

The V gene is TRBV29-1, the J gene TRBJ2-7; D is perhaps TRBD2 (5 bases). Trimming shortened V by 3 bases and J by 3 bases, and 12 bases separated the two germline ends. This CDR3 spans 13 amino acids. Germline V gene lookup returns CDR1 SQVTM and CDR2 ANQGSEA. This CDR3 reads CSVDDGGDYEQYF. The CDR3 coding sequence is TGCAGCGTTGACGACGGAGGAGACTACGAGCAGTACTTC.

This chain joins TRBV6-5 and TRBJ2-7, with 9 bases that match TRBD2. CDR1 is MNHEY and CDR2 is SVGAGI in the germline V gene. V shed 2 bases, J shed 6 bases, and the junction held 11 bases outside the gene matches. The CDR3 extends over 16 amino acids. The CDR3 DNA reads as TGTGCCAGCAGTTACACCCTTGGGGCGGGAGGGCCCGAGCAGTACTTC. It codes for CASSYTLGAGGPEQYF.

This rearrangement joins TRBV19 to TRBJ1-5, with no clear D. The germline V and J ends were trimmed by 3 bases and 4 bases, with 7 bases remaining between them. There are 13 residues in the CDR3. From germline, CDR1 is LNHDA and CDR2 SQIVND (reference sequence). The CDR3 DNA reads as TGTGCCAGTAGTATGGGCAGAAATCAGCCCCAGCATTTT. This sequence encodes CASSMGRNQPQHF.

The V call is TRBV19, the J call TRBJ2-7; unclear D gene. The CDR3 extends over 14 amino acids. Germline CDR1 is LNHDA and CDR2 is SQIVND (reference sequence). Deletions cut 4 bases from V and 2 bases from J, with 12 bases between. The CDR3 region has the DNA TGTGCCAGTAGTAGAAGTGTTCTGGCCTACGAGCAGTACTTC. Translated: CASSRSVLAYEQYF.

The rearrangement uses TRBV19 and TRBJ1-5; 8 bases match TRBD1. The CDR3 runs 13 residues. V shed 6 bases, J shed 4 bases, and the junction held 2 bases outside the gene matches. From germline, CDR1 is LNHDA and CDR2 SQIVND (reference sequence). The CDR3 coding sequence is TGTGCCAGTAGGAACAGGGGGAATCAGCCCCAGCATTTT. Encoded protein: CASRNRGNQPQHF. The full variable domain, its missing parts supplied by reference TRBV19 and TRBJ1-5, is DGGITQSPKYLFRKEGQNVTLSCEQNLNHDAMYWYRQDPGQGLRLIYYSQIVNDFQKGDIAEGYSVSREKKESFPLTVTSAQKNPTAFYLCASRNRGNQPQHFGDGTRLSIL.

V and J are TRBV15 and TRBJ2-7; D not resolved. Trimming cost V 3 bases and J 0 bases, with 9 bases left between them. The CDR3 is 14 amino acids. Germline CDR1 reads LNHNV; CDR2 reads YYDKDF (reference sequence). This CDR3 reads CATSREWVSYEQYF. The CDR3 DNA reads as TGTGCCACCAGCAGGGAGTGGGTCTCCTACGAGCAGTACTTC.

The chain employs TRBV28 and TRBJ1-5, with a tentative D call TRBD1 (6 bases). Trimming shortened V by 2 bases and J by 7 bases, and 18 bases separated the two germline ends. CDR1 is MDHEN and CDR2 is SYDVKM in the germline V gene. CDR3 size: 16 residues. CDR3 loop: CASSLGGQRGYQPQHF. CDR3 sequence (DNA): TGTGCCAGCAGTTTAGGAGGACAGAGAGGTTACCAGCCCCAGCATTTT. The complete variable domain, with remaining parts taken from reference TRBV28 and TRBJ1-5, reads DVKVTQSSRYLVKRTGEKVFLECVQDMDHENMFWYRQDPGLGLRLIYFSYDVKMKEKGDIPEGYSVSREKKERFSLILESASTNQTSMYLCASSLGGQRGYQPQHFGDGTRLSIL.

V usage is TRBV6-5 and J usage is TRBJ2-5, with TRBD1 matching over 8 bases. The J segment lost 4 bases and the V segment lost 5 bases, leaving 6 bases of the junction unmatched. Germline-derived CDR1 and CDR2 are MNHEY and SVGAGI. The CDR3 is 14 residues long. DNA for the CDR3: TGTGCCAGCAGTCCGGGACAGGAGCCAGAGACCCAGTACTTC. Residues: CASSPGQEPETQYF.